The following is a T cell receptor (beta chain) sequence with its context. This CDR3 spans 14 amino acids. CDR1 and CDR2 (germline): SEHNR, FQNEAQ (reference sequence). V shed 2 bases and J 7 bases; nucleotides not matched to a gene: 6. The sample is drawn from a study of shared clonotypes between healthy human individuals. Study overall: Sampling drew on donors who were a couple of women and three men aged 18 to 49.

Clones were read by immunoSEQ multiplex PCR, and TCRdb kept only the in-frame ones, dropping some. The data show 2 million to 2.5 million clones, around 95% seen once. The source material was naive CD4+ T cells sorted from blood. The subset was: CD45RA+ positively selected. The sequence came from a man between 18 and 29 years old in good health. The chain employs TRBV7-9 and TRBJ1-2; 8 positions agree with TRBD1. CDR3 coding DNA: TGTGCCAGCAGCTTAACAGGGGGGACGGCTGGCTACACCTTC. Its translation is CASSLTGGTAGYTF. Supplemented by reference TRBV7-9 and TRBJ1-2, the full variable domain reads DTGVSQNPRHKITKRGQNVTFRCDPISEHNRLYWYRQTLGQGPEFLTYFQNEAQLEKSRLLSDRFSAERPKGSFSTLEIQRTEQGDSAMYLCASSLTGGTAGYTFGSGTRLTVV.